Listed below are T cell receptor beta chains from one sample, sequenced in a study of blood T cell repertoires in COVID-19. The assay was immunoSEQ multiplex PCR, and TCRdb's table has in-frame clones only and misses some. Seen here are 15,000 to 20,000 clones, around nine tenths observed once, and the top ten hold 3.2%. Sequencing was done on a sample of peripheral blood. Source of these receptors: a human donor in a cohort sampled during active COVID-19. The CDR3 runs from the conserved cysteine through the conserved F or W. D genes are given only for firm matches. Where a row states a size, it is once, few, many or the class of an expanded clone; other rows omit it.

TRBD1,TRBJ1-6,TRBV18,NA,CASSRGTGGNSPLHF,TGTGCCAGCTCACGCGGGACAGGGGGTAATTCACCCCTCCACTTT
NA,TRBJ2-5,TRBV9,once,CASSVATQETQYF,TGTGCCAGCAGCGTAGCTACGCAAGAGACCCAGTACTTC
NA,TRBJ1-1,TRBV27,NA,CASRTTGLHTEAFF,TGTGCCAGCAGGACCACAGGGTTGCACACTGAAGCTTTCTTT
NA,TRBJ2-1,TRBV28,NA,CASSFFGLPSYNEQFF,TGTGCCAGCAGTTTCTTCGGGTTACCCTCCTACAATGAGCAGTTCTTC
TRBD2,TRBJ2-1,TRBV9,NA,CASSASSGSYNEQFF,TGTGCCAGCAGCGCCTCTAGCGGCTCCTACAATGAGCAGTTCTTC
NA,TRBJ1-3,TRBV7-8,NA,CASSYRKGGDTIYF,TGTGCCAGCAGCTACAGGAAGGGGGGGGACACCATATATTTT
NA,TRBJ1-2,TRBV5-1,once,CASSLTQSYGYTF,TGCGCCAGCAGCTTGACCCAGTCTTATGGCTACACCTTC
TRBD2,TRBJ2-1,TRBV14,once,CASSPLAGGVQFF,TGTGCCAGCAGCCCACTAGCGGGAGGGGTTCAGTTCTTC
TRBD2,TRBJ2-2,TRBV6-6,few,CASRTGTSLSTGELFF,TGTGCCAGCAGAACAGGGACTAGCCTCTCCACCGGGGAGCTGTTTTTT
TRBD1,TRBJ1-2,TRBV24-1,NA,CATSDPGQGDGYTF,TGTGCCACCAGTGATCCCGGACAGGGGGACGGCTACACCTTC
TRBD1,TRBJ2-7,TRBV7-3,NA,CASSRQGYEQYF,TGTGCCAGCAGCCGACAGGGCTACGAGCAGTACTTC
TRBD2,TRBJ2-1,TRBV24-1,NA,CATSDLPSGRFVEQFF,TGTGCCACCAGTGATTTACCGAGCGGGAGGTTTGTTGAGCAGTTCTTC
TRBD2,TRBJ2-5,TRBV9,NA,CASSVELAGQETQYF,TGTGCCAGCAGCGTAGAACTAGCGGGGCAAGAGACCCAGTACTTC
TRBD1,TRBJ1-2,TRBV5-4,NA,CASSYRGQNYGYTF,TGTGCCAGCAGCTACAGGGGGCAAAACTATGGCTACACCTTC
NA,TRBJ2-3,TRBV6-5,NA,CASRSPRSDTQYF,TGTGCCAGCAGATCTCCGAGATCAGATACGCAGTATTTT
NA,TRBJ1-1,TRBV5-4,NA,CASSLERGTEAFF,TGTGCCAGCAGCTTGGAAAGGGGCACTGAAGCTTTCTTT
NA,TRBJ2-2,TRBV28,NA,CASSSGGTNTGELFF,TGTGCCAGCAGTTCCGGGGGAACGAACACCGGGGAGCTGTTTTTT
TRBD2,TRBJ2-1,TRBV11-3,NA,CASSYSGSSYNEQFF,TGTGCCAGCAGCTATAGCGGGAGCTCCTACAATGAGCAGTTCTTC
TRBD1,TRBJ1-3,TRBV10-3,NA,CAISSGTGLSGNTIYF,TGTGCCATCAGCTCCGGGACAGGACTCTCTGGAAACACCATATATTTT
NA,TRBJ2-1,TRBV5-6,NA,CASSLLPGSYNEQFF,TGTGCCAGCAGCTTGCTTCCAGGCTCCTACAATGAGCAGTTCTTC
TRBD1,TRBJ2-3,TRBV19,once,CASSDRVSTDTQYF,TGTGCCAGTAGCGACAGGGTTAGCACAGATACGCAGTATTTT
TRBD1,TRBJ2-7,TRBV5-4,NA,CASSPRQGGDYEQYF,TGTGCCAGCAGCCCCAGACAGGGGGGAGACTACGAGCAGTACTTC
TRBD1,TRBJ2-2,TRBV18,NA,CASSLQGAANTGELFF,TGTGCCAGCTCACTACAGGGGGCAGCGAACACCGGGGAGCTGTTTTTT
TRBD1,TRBJ1-1,TRBV13,once,CASSSTGGPNTEAFF,TGTGCCAGCAGCTCCACAGGGGGACCGAACACTGAAGCTTTCTTT
NA,TRBJ2-3,TRBV4-1,NA,CASSQDGAPAEDTQYF,TGCGCCAGCAGCCAAGATGGGGCGCCGGCGGAAGATACGCAGTATTTT
TRBD2,TRBJ2-1,TRBV27,once,CASSTAGLAGGLYNEQFF,TGTGCCAGCAGTACCGCGGGACTAGCGGGAGGACTTTACAATGAGCAGTTCTTC
NA,TRBJ1-1,TRBV6-5,NA,CASSLAGLRSEAFF,TGTGCCAGCAGTCTCGCGGGACTCCGTTCTGAAGCTTTCTTT
NA,TRBJ2-7,TRBV6-5,once,CASSYSTRVKREQYF,TGTGCCAGCAGTTACTCGACCAGGGTAAAACGCGAGCAGTACTTC
TRBD1,TRBJ2-5,TRBV4-1,once,CASSQRTGARGKETQYF,TGCGCCAGCAGCCAAAGGACAGGGGCGAGGGGGAAAGAGACCCAGTACTTC
NA,TRBJ2-1,TRBV24-1,NA,CATSDFNPPGRANSYNEQFF,TGTGCCACCAGTGATTTCAACCCTCCGGGCAGGGCGAATTCCTACAATGAGCAGTTCTTC
NA,TRBJ1-6,TRBV18,few,CASSPNRQGSPLHF,TGTGCCAGCTCACCAAACAGGCAGGGTTCACCCCTCCACTTT
NA,TRBJ2-7,TRBV29-1,few,CSVSRFLPYEQYF,TGCAGCGTTAGCAGGTTTTTGCCATACGAGCAGTACTTC
TRBD2,TRBJ2-1,TRBV5-1,NA,CASSLAGAGVGNKQFF,TGCGCCAGCAGCTTGGCCGGAGCGGGAGTCGGAAATAAGCAGTTCTTC
NA,TRBJ1-4,TRBV9,NA,CASSVGSRGGEKLFF,TGTGCCAGCAGCGTAGGCAGCCGGGGAGGGGAAAAACTGTTTTTT
NA,TRBJ1-2,TRBV28,NA,CASTDNPGNYGYTF,TGTGCCAGCACCGATAACCCAGGAAACTATGGCTACACCTTC
TRBD1,TRBJ1-4,TRBV6-6,NA,CASSLQPIRGRMFF,TGTGCCAGCAGTTTACAACCTATCAGGGGGAGAATGTTTTTT
TRBD1,TRBJ1-1,TRBV18,NA,CASSPAGTGTEAFF,TGTGCCAGCTCACCAGCCGGGACAGGGACTGAAGCTTTCTTT
TRBD1,TRBJ2-6,TRBV7-2,once,CASSRATGDSGANVLTF,TGTGCCAGCAGCCGGGCTACAGGGGACTCTGGGGCCAACGTCCTGACTTTC
TRBD1,TRBJ1-5,TRBV9,few,CASSPGTGGLNQPQHF,TGTGCCAGCAGCCCCGGGACAGGGGGCCTCAATCAGCCCCAGCATTTT
NA,TRBJ1-2,TRBV6-5,NA,CATRAGAGYGYTF,TGTGCCACCCGGGCGGGAGCCGGCTATGGCTACACCTTC
NA,TRBJ1-4,TRBV6-1,NA,CASSEAIPGFATNEKLFF,TGTGCCAGCAGTGAAGCGATACCGGGGTTCGCAACTAATGAAAAACTGTTTTTT
TRBD2,TRBJ2-7,TRBV2,NA,CASRAAGAYEQYF,TGTGCCAGCAGGGCAGCGGGGGCCTACGAGCAGTACTTC
NA,TRBJ2-3,TRBV5-6,NA,CASASLVGISTDTQYF,TGTGCCAGCGCCTCTCTGGTCGGGATTAGCACAGATACGCAGTATTTT
NA,TRBJ1-6,TRBV12-3/TRBV12-4,NA,CASRRLTSPLHF,TGTGCCAGCCGGCGACTAACTTCACCCCTCCACTTT
TRBD2,TRBJ2-1,TRBV13,NA,CASTGGGATYNEQFF,TGTGCCAGCACCGGCGGGGGGGCCACGTACAATGAGCAGTTCTTC
NA,TRBJ1-1,TRBV24-1,once,CATSDSGSTEAFF,TGTGCCACCAGTGATTCGGGGAGCACTGAAGCTTTCTTT
NA,TRBJ2-1,TRBV7-3,NA,CASSLFQARGHNEQFF,TGTGCCAGCAGCTTATTCCAGGCGCGGGGCCACAATGAGCAGTTCTTC
TRBD1,TRBJ1-2,TRBV28,NA,CASTWGQGAGYGYTF,TGTGCCAGCACCTGGGGACAGGGGGCAGGCTATGGCTACACCTTC
TRBD2,TRBJ2-7,TRBV27,NA,CASSSAGTSGRSYEQYF,TGTGCCAGCAGTTCCGCCGGGACTAGCGGGAGGTCATACGAGCAGTACTTC
NA,TRBJ2-7,TRBV5-8,once,CASKRRAEHSYEQYF,TGTGCCAGCAAAAGGAGGGCAGAGCACTCCTACGAGCAGTACTTC
NA,TRBJ2-4,TRBV21-1,NA,CASSKSTGLGNIQYF,TGTGCCAGCAGCAAATCTACAGGGTTGGGAAACATTCAGTACTTC
TRBD1,TRBJ1-2,TRBV28,NA,CASSFWLPGQGDYGYTF,TGTGCCAGCAGTTTTTGGCTTCCGGGACAGGGTGACTATGGCTACACCTTC
NA,TRBJ1-4,TRBV3-1/TRBV3-2,NA,CASSQDLGGVLDEKLFF,TGTGCCAGCAGCCAAGATTTGGGCGGGGTGTTGGATGAAAAACTGTTTTTT
TRBD2,TRBJ2-1,TRBV25-1,NA,CASRLTSGRDNEQFF,TGTGCCAGCAGGCTGACTAGCGGGAGAGACAATGAGCAGTTCTTC
NA,TRBJ1-1,TRBV9,NA,CASAGTSNAEAFF,TGTGCCAGCGCGGGAACCTCCAACGCTGAAGCTTTCTTT